The TCR beta chain described here comes from a study of T cell responses to AZD1222 COVID-19 vaccine. Germline CDR1 is MGHRA and CDR2 is YSYEKL. V was clipped by 0 bases and J by 0 bases, with 12 bases between them. The CDR3 is made up of 17 amino acids. Method: immunoSEQ multiplex PCR; TCRdb's copy keeps in-frame clones and lacks some. The top ten clones hold around 2.7% of a sample with roughly 100,000 clones, nearly 90% of them seen once. The clonotype originates from an adult in good health. Sample: peripheral blood, taken on day 0 of AZD1222 vaccination. The chain recombines TRBV4-1 with TRBJ1-3, with D possibly TRBD1 on 5 matching bases. CDR3 protein: CASSQDQGRISGNTIYF. Written as DNA, the CDR3 is TGCGCCAGCAGCCAAGATCAGGGCCGTATCTCTGGAAACACCATATATTTT.